The rows below give T cell receptor beta chains drawn from one sample of a study of blood T cells in healthy people across ages. TCRdb used MiXCR to reprocess the 5' RACE reads, holding one entry per CDR3 protein. The sample yields about 1.8 million distinct CDR3 sequences, about 50% seen once. Sequenced material: blood. The source of these receptors is a woman in her thirties or forties in good health. Both conserved end residues are part of each CDR3. The D gene is left open where the match is weak. Only some rows state a clone size, as once, few, many or a class for expanded clones.

clone_size	v_call	j_call	d_call	cdr3_aa	cdr3_nt
.	TRBV4-2	TRBJ2-7	.	CASSGSGLADEQYF	TGTGCCAGCAGCGGTTCCGGGCTAGCTGACGAGCAGTACTTC
once	TRBV28	TRBJ1-1	.	CASRDRRGDLTEAFF	TGTGCCAGCAGGGACCGCCGGGGGGACCTCACTGAAGCTTTCTTT
.	TRBV12-3/TRBV12-4	TRBJ2-7	TRBD1	CASSPPGTGLIRGTYEQYF	TGTGCCAGCAGCCCCCCCGGGACAGGGCTGATAAGAGGGACCTACGAGCAGTACTTC
.	TRBV29-1	TRBJ2-1	.	CSARPLYPDPGEQFF	TGCAGCGCTCGACCACTATACCCTGACCCAGGTGAGCAGTTCTTC
.	TRBV5-1	TRBJ2-7	TRBD1	CASGEPGQDLYEQYF	TGCGCCAGTGGGGAACCGGGACAGGACCTTTACGAGCAGTACTTC
few	TRBV5-1	TRBJ2-5	.	CASSLTGQQETQYF	TGCGCCAGCAGCTTGACAGGGCAACAAGAGACCCAGTACTTC
.	TRBV5-1	TRBJ2-7	TRBD1	CASTGQAWYEQYF	TGCGCCAGTACAGGACAGGCTTGGTACGAGCAGTACTTC
few	TRBV28	TRBJ2-1	TRBD2	CASSFVLAVYNEQFF	TGTGCCAGCAGTTTCGTACTAGCGGTTTACAATGAGCAGTTCTTC
.	TRBV6-2/TRBV6-3	TRBJ2-7	.	CASRVGGRYEQYF	TGTGCCAGCCGGGTTGGGGGTCGCTACGAGCAGTACTTC
.	TRBV7-2	TRBJ2-7	TRBD1	CASSFSGTGGVQNEQYF	TGTGCCAGCTCCTTCTCCGGGACAGGGGGTGTGCAAAATGAGCAGTACTTC
.	TRBV24-1	TRBJ2-7	.	CATSDRALEQYF	TGTGCCACCAGTGACCGGGCCTTAGAGCAGTACTTC
.	TRBV9	TRBJ2-5	TRBD1	CASSVGQGENEQYF	TGTGCCAGCAGCGTTGGACAGGGAGAAAATGAGCAGTACTTC
.	TRBV12-3/TRBV12-4	TRBJ1-2	TRBD1	CASYGQGIFNYGYTF	TGTGCCAGCTACGGACAGGGGATTTTTAACTATGGCTACACCTTC
.	TRBV5-1	TRBJ1-2	TRBD1	CASSWTGMGQNYGYTF	TGCGCCAGCAGCTGGACCGGTATGGGACAGAACTATGGCTACACCTTC
few	TRBV7-2	TRBJ2-1	TRBD2	CASSSRTSGGARNEQFF	TGTGCCAGCAGCTCCCGGACTAGCGGGGGGGCCAGGAATGAGCAGTTCTTC
.	TRBV13	TRBJ2-3	TRBD2	CASSSRRLAGSTDTQYF	TGTGCCAGCAGCTCGAGAAGACTAGCGGGGAGCACAGATACGCAGTATTTT
.	TRBV6-1	TRBJ2-3	.	CASRAGARTDTQYF	TGTGCCAGCAGGGCCGGGGCCCGCACAGATACGCAGTATTTT
few	TRBV29-1	TRBJ2-3	.	CSVKGAVLGTGTQYF	TGCAGCGTCAAGGGCGCGGTTCTAGGCACAGGTACGCAGTATTTT
few	TRBV4-3	TRBJ2-5	TRBD2	CASSQDASGEETQYF	TGCGCCAGCAGCCAAGACGCTAGCGGGGAAGAGACCCAGTACTTC
.	TRBV29-1	TRBJ2-3	.	CSVVGLRKGQYSDTQYF	TGCAGCGTTGTGGGACTCCGGAAAGGACAGTATTCAGATACGCAGTATTTT
few	TRBV7-2	TRBJ2-7	TRBD1	CASSLRDRGNYEQYF	TGTGCCAGCAGCTTAAGGGACAGGGGTAACTACGAGCAGTACTTC
.	TRBV7-2	TRBJ2-3	TRBD1	CASSPRRTGIGADTQYF	TGTGCCAGCAGCCCCCGCAGGACAGGGATAGGCGCCGATACGCAGTATTTT
once	TRBV27	TRBJ1-5	.	CASSPGSTGNQPQHF	TGTGCCAGCAGTCCCGGTAGCACAGGGAATCAGCCCCAGCATTTT
.	TRBV24-1	TRBJ2-7	TRBD2	CATSDSLATRYF	TGTGCCACCAGTGACTCACTAGCGACCCGGTACTTC
.	TRBV2	TRBJ2-5	.	CASSEYRGVETQYF	TGCGCCAGCAGTGAATATCGGGGTGTTGAGACCCAGTACTTC
.	TRBV28	TRBJ2-1	TRBD1	CASRPLTGPHLIYNEQFF	TGTGCCAGCAGGCCGTTGACAGGGCCACATCTCATCTACAATGAGCAGTTCTTC
.	TRBV5-1	TRBJ2-1	TRBD2	CASRRRGGNEQFF	TGCGCCAGCAGACGGCGGGGGGGCAATGAGCAGTTCTTC
once	TRBV25-1	TRBJ1-6	.	CASSEGAVYNSPLHF	TGTGCCAGCAGTGAGGGAGCCGTTTATAATTCACCCCTCCACTTT
.	TRBV27	TRBJ1-4	.	CASSSIQTGNEKLFF	TGTGCCAGCAGTTCGATCCAAACGGGTAATGAAAAACTGTTTTTT
.	TRBV20-1	TRBJ2-5	TRBD1	CSVFPPGGNEQYF	TGCAGTGTTTTTCCCCCAGGGGGCAATGAGCAGTACTTC
.	TRBV29-1	TRBJ2-3	TRBD1	CSAQGAGDTQYF	TGCAGCGCCCAGGGGGCGGGAGATACGCAGTATTTT
once	TRBV9	TRBJ2-2	TRBD2	CASSRGGGGTGELFF	TGTGCCAGCAGCCGAGGTGGGGGGGGCACCGGGGAGCTGTTTTTT
.	TRBV13	TRBJ1-2	.	CASSWAAGANGCTF	.
.	TRBV7-8	TRBJ1-2	.	CASRSIWGGGAGGYTF	TGTGCCAGCAGATCTATATGGGGGGGGGGCGCAGGTGGCTACACCTTC